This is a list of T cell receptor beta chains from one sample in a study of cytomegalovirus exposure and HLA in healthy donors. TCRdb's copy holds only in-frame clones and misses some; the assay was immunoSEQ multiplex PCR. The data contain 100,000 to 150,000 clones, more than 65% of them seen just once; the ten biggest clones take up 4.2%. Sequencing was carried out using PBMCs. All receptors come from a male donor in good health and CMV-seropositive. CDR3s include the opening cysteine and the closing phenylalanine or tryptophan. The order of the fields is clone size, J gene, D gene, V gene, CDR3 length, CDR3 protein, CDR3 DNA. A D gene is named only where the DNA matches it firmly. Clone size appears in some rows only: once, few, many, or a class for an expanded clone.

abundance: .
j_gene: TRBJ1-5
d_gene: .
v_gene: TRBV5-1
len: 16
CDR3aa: CASSLGDSQFDQPQHF
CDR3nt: TGCGCCAGCAGCTTGGGAGACAGTCAATTCGATCAGCCCCAGCATTTT

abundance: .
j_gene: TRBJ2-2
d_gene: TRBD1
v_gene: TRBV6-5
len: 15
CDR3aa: CASSRQGLDTGELFF
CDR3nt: TGTGCCAGCAGCCGACAGGGTTTGGACACCGGGGAGCTGTTTTTT

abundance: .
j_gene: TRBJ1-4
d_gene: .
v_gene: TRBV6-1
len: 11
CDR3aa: CASSDGHILFF
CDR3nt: TGTGCCAGCAGTGACGGACATATTCTGTTTTTT

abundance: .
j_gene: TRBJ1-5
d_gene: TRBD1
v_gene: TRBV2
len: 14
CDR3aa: CASSGGQGPQPQHF
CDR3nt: TGTGCCAGCAGTGGAGGACAGGGACCTCAGCCCCAGCATTTT

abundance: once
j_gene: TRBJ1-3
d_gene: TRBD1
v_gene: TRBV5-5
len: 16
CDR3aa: CASSPGQGLGGNTIYF
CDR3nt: TGTGCCAGCAGCCCAGGACAGGGGTTGGGTGGAAACACCATATATTTT

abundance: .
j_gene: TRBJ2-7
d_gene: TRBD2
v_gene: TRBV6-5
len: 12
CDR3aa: CATGGETYEQYF
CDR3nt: TGTGCCACGGGGGGAGAAACCTACGAGCAGTACTTC

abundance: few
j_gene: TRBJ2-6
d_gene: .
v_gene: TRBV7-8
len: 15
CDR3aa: CASSSTDSGANGLTF
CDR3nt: TGTGCCAGCAGCTCTACCGACTCTGGGGCCAACGGCCTGACTTTC

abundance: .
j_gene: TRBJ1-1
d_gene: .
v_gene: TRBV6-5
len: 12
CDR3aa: CASTAQGQKAFF
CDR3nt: TGTGCCAGCACCGCACAAGGACAGAAAGCTTTCTTT

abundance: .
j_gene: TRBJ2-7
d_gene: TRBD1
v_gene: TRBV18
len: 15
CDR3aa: CASSPSGQAYYEQYF
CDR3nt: TGTGCCAGCTCACCAAGCGGACAGGCCTACTACGAGCAGTACTTC

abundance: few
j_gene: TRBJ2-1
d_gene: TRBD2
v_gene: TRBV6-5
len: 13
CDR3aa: CASSWGLALEQFF
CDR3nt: TGTGCCAGCAGTTGGGGACTAGCTCTTGAGCAGTTCTTC

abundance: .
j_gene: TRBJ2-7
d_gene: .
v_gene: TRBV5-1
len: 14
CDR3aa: CASSFGQLSYEQYF
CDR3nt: TGCGCCAGCAGCTTTGGACAGCTTTCCTACGAGCAGTACTTC

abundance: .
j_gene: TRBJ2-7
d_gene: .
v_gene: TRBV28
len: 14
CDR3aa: CASTPDSYRSEQYF
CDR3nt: TGTGCCAGCACCCCGGACAGCTACCGGTCGGAGCAGTACTTC

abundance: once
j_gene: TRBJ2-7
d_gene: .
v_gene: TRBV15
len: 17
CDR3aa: CATSRVVGFGGTYEQYF
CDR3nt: TGTGCCACCAGCAGAGTGGTAGGCTTTGGCGGGACCTACGAGCAGTACTTC

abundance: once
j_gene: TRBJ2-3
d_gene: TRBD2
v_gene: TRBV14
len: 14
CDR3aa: CASRTAGGTDTQYF
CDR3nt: TGTGCCAGCCGAACAGCGGGAGGTACGGATACGCAGTATTTT

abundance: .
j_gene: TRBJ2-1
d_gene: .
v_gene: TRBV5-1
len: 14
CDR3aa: CASSLGGMDNEQFF
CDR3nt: TGCGCCAGCAGCTTGGGCGGGATGGATAATGAGCAGTTCTTC

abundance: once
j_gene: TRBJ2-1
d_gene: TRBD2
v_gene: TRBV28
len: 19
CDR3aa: CASSLWSLAGGSSYNEQFF
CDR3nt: TGTGCCAGCAGTTTATGGTCACTAGCGGGAGGAAGCTCCTACAATGAGCAGTTCTTC

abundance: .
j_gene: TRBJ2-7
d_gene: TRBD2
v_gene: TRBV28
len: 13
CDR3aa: CASIGGRAYEQYF
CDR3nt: TGTGCCAGCATCGGGGGGAGGGCCTACGAGCAGTACTTC

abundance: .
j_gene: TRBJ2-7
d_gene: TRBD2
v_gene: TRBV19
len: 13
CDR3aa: CASSIDPGGEQYF
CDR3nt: TGTGCCAGTAGTATAGATCCGGGGGGGGAGCAGTACTTC

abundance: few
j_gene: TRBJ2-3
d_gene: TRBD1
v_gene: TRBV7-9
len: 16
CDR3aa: CSSSSIGQGAADTQYF
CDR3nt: TGTTCCAGCAGCTCGATCGGACAGGGGGCCGCAGATACGCAGTATTTT

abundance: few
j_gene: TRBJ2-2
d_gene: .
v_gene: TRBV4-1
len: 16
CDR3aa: CASSQRATGNTGELFF
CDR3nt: TGCGCCAGCAGCCAGAGGGCGACAGGGAACACCGGGGAGCTGTTTTTT

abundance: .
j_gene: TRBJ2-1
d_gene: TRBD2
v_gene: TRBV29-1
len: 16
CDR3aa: CSVETGLAGGANEQFF
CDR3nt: TGCAGCGTTGAAACGGGACTAGCGGGGGGGGCCAATGAGCAGTTCTTC

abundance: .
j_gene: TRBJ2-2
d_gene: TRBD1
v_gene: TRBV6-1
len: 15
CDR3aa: CASRGTGYNTGELFF
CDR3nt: TGTGCCAGCAGAGGGACAGGGTATAACACCGGGGAGCTGTTTTTT

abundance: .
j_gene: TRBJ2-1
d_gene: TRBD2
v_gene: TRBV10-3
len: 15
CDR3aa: CAIREGTSGNNEQFF
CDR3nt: TGTGCCATCAGGGAAGGGACTAGCGGAAACAATGAGCAGTTCTTC